Shown below are 24 T cell receptor beta chains from a single sample sequenced in a study of blood T cell repertoires in COVID-19 (TCRdb year 2020). The library was produced with the immunoSEQ multiplex PCR assay. TCRdb's version of the immuneACCESS table is confined to in-frame rearrangements and falls short of the full clone set. An unresolved V gene accounts for under half of the shortfall where checked; the remainder is of unknown origin. The sample table holds a few hundred thousand clones, of which around 90% were seen once. The ten largest account for about 0.7% of the sample. The specimen was peripheral blood. These receptors were collected from a human donor in a cohort sampled during active COVID-19.

V is TRBV5-4 and J is TRBJ2-3, with D unclear. This CDR3 is built from 16 residues. V lost 4 bases and J lost 0, with 15 bases in between. Germline CDR1 reads SGHNT; CDR2 reads YYREEE (reference sequence). The CDR3 here is CASSPELESSTDTQYF. For the CDR3, the DNA is TGTGCCAGCAGCCCGGAATTGGAGTCCAGCACAGATACGCAGTATTTT.

V usage is TRBV10-3 and J usage is TRBJ1-2, with D possibly being TRBD1 (6 bases). V was cut by 3 bases and J by 2 bases, with 7 bases left in between. The length of the CDR3 is 13 residues. Germline CDR1 ENHRY, CDR2 SYGVKD. This chain's CDR3 is CAISEGGNYGYTF. The CDR3 DNA reads as TGTGCCATCAGTGAAGGGGGAAACTATGGCTACACCTTC.

The V gene is TRBV29-1, the J gene TRBJ1-4; D might be TRBD1 (5 bases). Trimming pared 4 bases from V and 0 bases from J, leaving 9 bases between. The CDR3 length is 14 residues. CDR1 and CDR2 from the germline V gene are SQVTM and ANQGSEA. The CDR3 region has the DNA TGCAGCGTTGGGGACTTTGCAACTAATGAAAAACTGTTTTTT. It encodes CSVGDFATNEKLFF. Filled out from reference TRBV29-1 and TRBJ1-4, the complete variable domain reads SAVISQKPSRDICQRGTSLTIQCQVDSQVTMMFWYRQQPGQSLTLIATANQGSEATYESGFVIDKFPISRPNLTFSTLTVSNMSPEDSSIYLCSVGDFATNEKLFFGSGTQLSVL.

V and J are TRBV27 and TRBJ2-6; D possibly corresponds to TRBD1 (5 bases). Trimming shortened V by 4 bases and J by 2 bases, and 12 bases separated the two germline ends. The CDR3 spans 16 residues. Germline CDR1 and CDR2: MNHEY and SMNVEV (reference sequence). The CDR3 loop is CASSYQTATGANVLTF. The CDR3 region has the DNA TGTGCCAGCAGTTATCAGACAGCAACTGGGGCCAACGTCCTGACTTTC.

The V and J genes are TRBV9 and TRBJ2-2; 15 bases are shared with TRBD2. This CDR3 is built from 15 residues. V shed 3 bases, J shed 6 bases, and the junction held 0 bases outside the gene matches. The germline gives CDR1 SGDLS, CDR2 YYNGEE. DNA of the CDR3: TGTGCCAGCAGCGGGACTAGCGGGGGGGCCGGGGAGCTGTTTTTT. Translated, it gives CASSGTSGGAGELFF. Drawing the rest from reference TRBV9 and TRBJ2-2, the complete variable domain is DSGVTQTPKHLITATGQRVTLRCSPRSGDLSVYWYQQSLDQGLQFLIQYYNGEERAKGNILERFSAQQFPDLHSELNLSSLELGDSALYFCASSGTSGGAGELFFGEGSRLTVL.

The chain combines TRBV6-5 with TRBJ1-5, with D possibly being TRBD1 (6 bases). Germline V lookup: CDR1 MNHEY, CDR2 SVGAGI. There are 14 residues in the CDR3. V was clipped by 6 bases and J by 2 bases, with 11 bases between them. CDR3 DNA: TGTGCCAGCAGGCTACAGGGAGGCAATCAGCCCCAGCATTTT. Protein product: CASRLQGGNQPQHF.

The table lists this clone with a count of one. This CDR3 is CASRSGTAWEKLFF. The CDR3 coding sequence is TGTGCCAGTAGATCCGGGACAGCCTGGGAAAAACTGTTTTTT. The J gene is TRBJ1-4, the V gene TRBV19, with TRBD1 matching 7 bases. Trimming removed 6 bases from V and 8 bases from J; junction bases left unmatched: 9. The CDR3 is 14 amino acids. The germline gives CDR1 LNHDA, CDR2 SQIVND (reference sequence).

This clone appeared once. V gene TRBV28 combines with J gene TRBJ1-2; 7 bases align to TRBD1. Trimming removed 6 bases from V and 1 base from J; junction bases left unmatched: 8. The CDR3 covers 15 residues. CDR1 and CDR2 (germline): MDHEN, SYDVKM. The CDR3 DNA sequence: TGTGCCAGCAGCCCAACAGGGGCCTTTAACTATGGCTACACCTTC. This translates into CASSPTGAFNYGYTF.

This clone appeared a single time. This chain joins TRBV2 and TRBJ2-7; 12 nucleotides line up with TRBD2. The ends lost 8 bases at V and 2 bases at J; junction bases unmatched: 7. CDR1 and CDR2 from the germline V gene are SNHLY and FYNNEI. The CDR3 spans 15 residues. In DNA form, the CDR3 reads TGTGCCAGCGGGCCAACTAGCGGGGGGCCCTACGAGCAGTACTTC. Residues: CASGPTSGGPYEQYF.

The V call is TRBV7-9, the J call TRBJ1-2; 9 nucleotides agree with TRBD1. Per germline, CDR1 SEHNR and CDR2 FQNEAQ (reference sequence). Trimming took 1 base from V and 7 from J; bases not matched to a gene: 4. This CDR3 region has 14 residues. CDR3 nucleotide sequence: TGTGCCAGCAGCTTAGACCGGGACAGGGCTGGCTACACCTTC. Encoded protein: CASSLDRDRAGYTF.

This chain uses TRBV9 with TRBJ1-1, with a tentative D call TRBD1 (5 bases). This CDR3 contains 13 residues. V was shortened by 0 bases and J by 7 bases, with 10 bases between the two germline ends. Germline V gene sequence: CDR1 SGDLS, CDR2 YYNGEE. The CDR3 protein is CASSVDGGFEAFF. CDR3 coding DNA: TGTGCCAGCAGCGTAGACGGGGGATTTGAAGCTTTCTTT.

This sequence joins TRBV6-2 or TRBV6-3 and TRBJ1-2, with D hard to call. Germline V CDR1 and CDR2: MNHEY, SVGEGT. Trimming shortened V by 4 bases and J by 7 bases, and 25 bases separated the two germline ends. The CDR3 has 17 residues. CDR3 amino acids: CASSSLFGGLLMGGYTF. The CDR3 nucleotides are TGTGCCAGCAGTTCCCTATTCGGCGGTCTCTTGATGGGTGGCTACACCTTC.

This chain connects TRBV28 to TRBJ2-7; D possibly corresponds to TRBD2 (6 bases). V gave up 5 bases and J gave up 3 bases, with 8 bases separating them. Germline CDR1 reads MDHEN; CDR2 reads SYDVKM. This CDR3 is 12 amino acids long. The CDR3 nucleotides read TGTGCCAGCAGTCCGGACTACTACGAGCAGTACTTC. Protein sequence: CASSPDYYEQYF.

This CDR3 is CASSFTRDTLNTEAFF. In DNA form, the CDR3 reads TGCGCCAGCAGCTTCACAAGGGACACTTTGAACACTGAAGCTTTCTTT. The chain combines TRBV5-1 with TRBJ1-1, with D perhaps TRBD1 (6 bases). Deletions cut 2 bases from V and 0 bases from J, with 14 bases between. This CDR3 comprises 16 residues. Germline V lookup: CDR1 SGHRS, CDR2 YFSETQ.

The rearrangement joins TRBV9 to TRBJ2-1, with 14 nucleotides matching TRBD2. V shed 3 bases and J 6 bases; nucleotides not matched to a gene: 2. The germline CDR1 and CDR2 sequences are SGDLS and YYNGEE. The CDR3 has 15 residues. CDR3 protein: CASSGGLAGVNEQFF. The DNA for the CDR3 is TGTGCCAGCAGCGGGGGACTAGCGGGAGTCAATGAGCAGTTCTTC.

The genes are TRBV4-3 and TRBJ2-7; D unresolved. Germline V gene data show CDR1 as LGHNA and CDR2 as YSLEER. CDR3 length: 15 amino acids. The V and J ends lost 1 base and 3 bases respectively, with 13 bases between them. CDR3 amino acids: CASSQGIARNYEQYF. The CDR3 DNA sequence: TGCGCCAGCAGCCAAGGGATCGCGAGGAACTACGAGCAGTACTTC.

The chain uses TRBV7-6 and TRBJ1-6, with 7 nucleotides matching TRBD1. This CDR3 contains 17 residues. V trimming: 1 base; J trimming: 7 bases; junction bases outside the gene matches: 10. Germline CDR1 is SGHVS and CDR2 is FNYEAQ. CDR3 amino acids: CASSLERLGGGNSPLHF. Written as DNA, the CDR3 is TGTGCCAGCAGCTTAGAAAGGTTAGGGGGCGGAAATTCACCCCTCCACTTT.

The V gene is TRBV11-2, the J gene TRBJ2-7; a possible D gene is TRBD2 (6 bases). V lost 5 bases to trimming and J lost 7 bases, with 24 bases between them. The germline CDR1 and CDR2 sequences are SGHAT and FQNNGV. The CDR3 contains 16 residues. The CDR3 sequence is CASSLTRDSRKWEQYF. The CDR3 DNA reads as TGTGCCAGCAGCCTCACTCGGGACTCCCGGAAGTGGGAGCAGTACTTC.

The CDR3 nucleotides read TGTGCCTGGAGTGTACGGGATTCACCCCTCCACTTT. Translation gives CAWSVRDSPLHF. The V gene is TRBV30, the J gene TRBJ1-6; D unclear. This CDR3 is built from 12 residues. V was shortened by 0 bases and J by 8 bases, with 5 bases between the two germline ends. Germline V gene sequence: CDR1 GTSNPN, CDR2 SVGIG (reference sequence).

This sequence joins TRBV5-8 and TRBJ2-7, with 9 bases fitting TRBD1. The CDR3 is 17 residues long. J lost 3 bases, V lost 3 bases, and 13 bases had no gene match. CDR1 is SGHTS and CDR2 is YDEGEE in the germline V gene. The CDR3 nucleotides read TGTGCCAGCAGCTCCAACCCCGGGACAGGGTATTTCTACGAGCAGTACTTC. It is translated as CASSSNPGTGYFYEQYF.

The gene calls are TRBV7-2 and TRBJ1-1, with TRBD1 as a possible D gene (6 bases). With 1 base removed from V and 4 bases from J, the gap between germline ends came to 7 bases. Germline loops: CDR1 SGHTA, CDR2 FQGNSA. This CDR3 is 13 amino acids long. CDR3 sequence reads: CASSLEQGTEAFF. The CDR3 DNA reads as TGTGCCAGCAGCTTAGAACAGGGCACTGAAGCTTTCTTT.

This clone was found once. The V gene is TRBV19, the J gene TRBJ1-5, with D possibly TRBD1 on 6 matching bases. In germline, CDR1 is LNHDA, CDR2 SQIVND (reference sequence). The CDR3 extends over 15 amino acids. Trimming stripped 2 bases from V and 3 bases from J, with 11 bases between. The chain's CDR3 is CASSITGRNNQPQHF. The CDR3 region has the DNA TGTGCCAGTAGTATAACAGGGAGAAACAATCAGCCCCAGCATTTT. The entire variable domain, with the rest obtained from reference TRBV19 and TRBJ1-5, is as follows: DGGITQSPKYLFRKEGQNVTLSCEQNLNHDAMYWYRQDPGQGLRLIYYSQIVNDFQKGDIAEGYSVSREKKESFPLTVTSAQKNPTAFYLCASSITGRNNQPQHFGDGTRLSIL.

V usage is TRBV7-8 and J usage is TRBJ2-5; possible D gene TRBD1, 5 bases. Germline assignment: CDR1 SGHVS and CDR2 FQNEAQ. The CDR3 is 13 residues long. V shed 4 bases and J shed 5 bases, with 11 bases lying between them. In DNA form, the CDR3 reads TGTGCCAGCAGCTGGGGCCCGAAGGAGACCCAGTACTTC. Protein product: CASSWGPKETQYF.

In its sample, this clone was seen once. This rearrangement joins TRBV5-8 to TRBJ2-7; no definite D call. This CDR3 contains 13 residues. Germline V gene lookup returns CDR1 SGHTS and CDR2 YDEGEE. V lost 6 bases and J 2 bases, leaving 12 bases between the germline ends. CDR3 residues: CASNIGGAYEQYF. CDR3 nucleotide sequence: TGTGCCAGCAATATCGGCGGCGCCTACGAGCAGTACTTC.